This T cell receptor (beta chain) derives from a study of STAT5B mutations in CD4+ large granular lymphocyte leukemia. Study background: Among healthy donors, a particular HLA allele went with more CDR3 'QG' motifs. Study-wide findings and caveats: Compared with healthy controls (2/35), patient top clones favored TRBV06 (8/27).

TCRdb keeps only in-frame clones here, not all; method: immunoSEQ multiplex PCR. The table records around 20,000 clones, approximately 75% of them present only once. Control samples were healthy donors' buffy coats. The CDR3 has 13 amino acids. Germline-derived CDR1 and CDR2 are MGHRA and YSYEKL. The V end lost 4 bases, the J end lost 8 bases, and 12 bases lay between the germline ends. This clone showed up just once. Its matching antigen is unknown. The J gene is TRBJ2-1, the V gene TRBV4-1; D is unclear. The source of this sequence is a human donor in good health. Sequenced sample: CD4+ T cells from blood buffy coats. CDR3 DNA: TGCGCCAGCAGCCCCCGTAACCCCCATGAGCAGTTCTTC. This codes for CASSPRNPHEQFF.